This is a list of T cell receptor beta chains from one sample in a study of blood T cell repertoires in COVID-19. Data came from immunoSEQ multiplex PCR; TCRdb stores just in-frame clones and leaves some out. This table holds tens of thousands of clones, 86% found once. The sequenced sample consisted of peripheral blood. The receptor set was obtained from a human donor in a cohort sampled during active COVID-19. Each CDR3 is given with its conserved first and last residue.

V	J	CDR3
TRBV15	TRBJ2-2	CATSRDKGRGTGELFF
TRBV5-4	TRBJ2-5	CASSLEAGETQYF
TRBV19	TRBJ1-1	CASSTPGVGTEAFF
TRBV28	TRBJ1-3	CASSFLTGVGNTIYF
TRBV6-2/TRBV6-3	TRBJ2-1	CASSRTGTTAHNEQFF
TRBV4-3	TRBJ2-2	CASSWTSGGATGELFF
TRBV9	TRBJ2-3	CASSVGQTDTQYF
TRBV28	TRBJ1-5	CASSQTGVRPQHF
TRBV30	TRBJ1-1	CAWRAGQGSTEAFF
TRBV3-1/TRBV3-2	TRBJ2-7	CASSLGLTYEQYF
TRBV18	TRBJ1-6	CASSPKPGQGQNSPLHF
TRBV7-8	TRBJ1-2	CASSLALEGRNGYTF
TRBV7-9	TRBJ2-5	CASSQGLAGEETQYF
TRBV6-5	TRBJ1-1	CASSYSDSMNTEAFF
TRBV28	TRBJ2-7	CASSLFGQSSYEQYF
TRBV7-9	TRBJ2-2	CASRRQGAGELFF
TRBV29-1	TRBJ1-2	CSVRQGYGYTF
TRBV18	TRBJ1-2	CASSQGQDYGYTF
TRBV7-2	TRBJ2-2	CASSSGQGYGELFF
TRBV6-2/TRBV6-3	TRBJ1-1	CASSSTGSEAFF
TRBV3-1/TRBV3-2	TRBJ1-4	CASSQEGAVGEKLFF
TRBV6-5	TRBJ1-3	CASSLRTGLGNTIYF
TRBV20-1	TRBJ2-1	CSASRPGTSGYNEQFF
TRBV7-2	TRBJ2-1	CASSSRLRTGGNEQFF
TRBV3-1/TRBV3-2	TRBJ2-3	CASSQNSGSTDTQYF
TRBV5-4	TRBJ2-5	CASSLRRLASAGTQYF
TRBV7-9	TRBJ2-3	CASSASSTDTQYF
TRBV4-3	TRBJ1-5	CASSQDLPRTGGHQPQHF
TRBV10-3	TRBJ1-4	CAIRDSSESEKLFF
TRBV28	TRBJ2-7	CASSLGSDQYF
TRBV7-2	TRBJ1-2	CASSTPGQATYGYTF
TRBV7-8	TRBJ1-6	CASSPQVGQGTHSPLHF
TRBV18	TRBJ1-1	CASSPQKQGEAFF
TRBV30	TRBJ1-1	CAWTGTGGFTEAFF
TRBV2	TRBJ2-2	CASHWETGFRTGELFF
TRBV27	TRBJ1-2	CASSPMPRSMGYTF